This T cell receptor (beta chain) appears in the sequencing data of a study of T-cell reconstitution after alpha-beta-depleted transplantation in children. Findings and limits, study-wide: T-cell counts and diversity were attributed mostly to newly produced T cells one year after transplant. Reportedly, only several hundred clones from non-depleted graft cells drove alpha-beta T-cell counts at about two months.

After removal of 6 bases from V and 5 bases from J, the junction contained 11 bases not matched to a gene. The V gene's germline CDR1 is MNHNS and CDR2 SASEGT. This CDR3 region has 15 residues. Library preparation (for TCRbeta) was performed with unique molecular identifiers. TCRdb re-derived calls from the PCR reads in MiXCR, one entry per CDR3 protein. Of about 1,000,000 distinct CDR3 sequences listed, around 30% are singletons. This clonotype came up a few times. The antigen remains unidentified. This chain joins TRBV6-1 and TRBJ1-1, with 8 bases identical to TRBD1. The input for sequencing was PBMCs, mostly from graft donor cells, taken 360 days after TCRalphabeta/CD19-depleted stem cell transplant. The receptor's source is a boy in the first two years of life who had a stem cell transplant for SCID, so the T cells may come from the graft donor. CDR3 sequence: CASRRFGQGGTEAFF. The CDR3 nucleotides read TGTGCCAGCAGACGATTCGGACAGGGAGGGACTGAAGCTTTCTTT.